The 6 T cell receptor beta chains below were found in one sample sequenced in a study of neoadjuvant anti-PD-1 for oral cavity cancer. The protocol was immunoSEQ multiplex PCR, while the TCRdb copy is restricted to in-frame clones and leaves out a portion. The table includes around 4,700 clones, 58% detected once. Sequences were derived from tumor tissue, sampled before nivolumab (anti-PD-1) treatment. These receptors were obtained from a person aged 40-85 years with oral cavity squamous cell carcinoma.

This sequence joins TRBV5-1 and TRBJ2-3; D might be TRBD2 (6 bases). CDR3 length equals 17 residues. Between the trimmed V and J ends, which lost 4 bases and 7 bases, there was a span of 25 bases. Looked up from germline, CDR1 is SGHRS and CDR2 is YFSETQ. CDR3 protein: CASSTILTGEASYTQYF. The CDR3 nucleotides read TGCGCCAGCAGCACCATTTTGACGGGAGAGGCCTCCTATACGCAGTATTTT.

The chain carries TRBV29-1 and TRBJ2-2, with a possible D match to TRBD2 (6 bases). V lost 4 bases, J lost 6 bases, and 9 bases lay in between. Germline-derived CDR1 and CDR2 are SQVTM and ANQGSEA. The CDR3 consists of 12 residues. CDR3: CSVAGVPGELFF. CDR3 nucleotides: TGCAGCGTTGCGGGGGTCCCCGGGGAGCTGTTTTTT.

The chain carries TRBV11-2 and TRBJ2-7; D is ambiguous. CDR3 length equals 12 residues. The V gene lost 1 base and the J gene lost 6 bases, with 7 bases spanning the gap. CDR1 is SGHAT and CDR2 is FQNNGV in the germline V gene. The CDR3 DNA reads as TGTGCCAGCAGCTTAGTAGGTGTCGAGCAGTACTTC. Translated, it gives CASSLVGVEQYF. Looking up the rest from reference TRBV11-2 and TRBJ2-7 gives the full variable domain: EAGVAQSPRYKIIEKRQSVAFWCNPISGHATLYWYQQILGQGPKLLIQFQNNGVVDDSQLPKDRFSAERLKGVDSTLKIQPAKLEDSAVYLCASSLVGVEQYFGPGTRLTVT.

CDR3 in DNA: TGTGCCAGTTTCCCCGGTGCAGGGGCCAACGTCCTGACTTTC. Protein: CASFPGAGANVLTF. The gene calls are TRBV13 and TRBJ2-6, with unresolved D. The germline V gene has CDR1 PRHDT and CDR2 FYEKMQ (reference sequence). The CDR3 is 14 residues long. Trimming took off 9 bases at V and 4 bases at J, with 13 bases between the two ends.

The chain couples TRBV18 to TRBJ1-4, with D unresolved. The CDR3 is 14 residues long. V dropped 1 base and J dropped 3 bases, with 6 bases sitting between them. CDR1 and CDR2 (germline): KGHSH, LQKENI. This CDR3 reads CASSPRGSNEKLFF. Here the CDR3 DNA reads TGTGCCAGCTCACCACGGGGATCTAATGAAAAACTGTTTTTT. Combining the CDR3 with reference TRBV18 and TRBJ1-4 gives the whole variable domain NAGVMQNPRHLVRRRGQEARLRCSPMKGHSHVYWYRQLPEEGLKFMVYLQKENIIDESGMPKERFSAEFPKEGPSILRIQQVVRGDSAAYFCASSPRGSNEKLFFGSGTQLSVL.

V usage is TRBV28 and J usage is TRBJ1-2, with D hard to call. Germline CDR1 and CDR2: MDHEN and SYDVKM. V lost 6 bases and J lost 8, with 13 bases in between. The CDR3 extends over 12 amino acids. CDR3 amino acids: CASRADIRGYTF. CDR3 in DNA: TGTGCCAGCAGGGCCGACATCAGGGGCTACACCTTC.